Listed here are 8 T cell receptor beta chains from one sample, sequenced in a study of blood T cell repertoires in COVID-19. Clones were read by immunoSEQ multiplex PCR, and TCRdb kept only the in-frame ones, dropping some. The table includes 80,000 to 100,000 clones, around 75% detected once. Input material: peripheral blood. The receptors shown here come from a woman older than 75 with active or convalescent COVID-19.

This clone was recorded once. The V and J genes are TRBV28 and TRBJ1-2, with TRBD1 identical over 9 bases. Losses at the gene ends were 6 bases for V and 0 bases for J; bases not matched to a gene: 5. Germline loops: CDR1 MDHEN, CDR2 SYDVKM. This CDR3 is 15 amino acids long. This CDR3 reads CASSQGQGPNYGYTF. The CDR3 nucleotides are TGTGCCAGCAGCCAAGGACAGGGGCCTAACTATGGCTACACCTTC.

In its sample, this clone was seen a few times. The rearrangement uses TRBV7-9 and TRBJ1-5, with TRBD1 matching over 10 bases. Germline-derived CDR1 and CDR2 are SEHNR and FQNEAQ (reference sequence). Trimming removed 4 bases from V and 5 bases from J; junction bases left unmatched: 5. This CDR3 contains 15 residues. The CDR3 spells CASSSGQGFHQPQHF. In DNA form, the CDR3 reads TGTGCCAGCAGCTCGGGACAGGGGTTCCATCAGCCCCAGCATTTT.

The chain joins TRBV9 to TRBJ2-2; D gene uncertain. The germline gives CDR1 SGDLS, CDR2 YYNGEE. With 1 base removed from V and 4 bases from J, the gap between germline ends came to 5 bases. The CDR3 extends over 13 amino acids. The CDR3 nucleotides are TGTGCCAGCAGCGTATTCGGCACCGGGGAGCTGTTTTTT. Protein: CASSVFGTGELFF. Based on the CDR3 plus reference TRBV9 and TRBJ2-2, the full variable domain is DSGVTQTPKHLITATGQRVTLRCSPRSGDLSVYWYQQSLDQGLQFLIQYYNGEERAKGNILERFSAQQFPDLHSELNLSSLELGDSALYFCASSVFGTGELFFGEGSRLTVL.

V is TRBV30 and J is TRBJ1-4; TRBD1 agrees at 9 bases. Trimming took 2 bases from V and 12 from J; bases not matched to a gene: 10. CDR3 length: 14 residues. Germline V CDR1 and CDR2: GTSNPN, SVGIG (reference sequence). CDR3 in amino acids: CAWSRSGQGAQLFF. The CDR3 DNA sequence: TGTGCCTGGAGTAGGTCGGGACAGGGCGCTCAACTGTTTTTT.

Remarks on this clone: The junction differs from germline at one of its ends, possibly a read error. The chain joins TRBV5-4 to TRBJ1-2, with 8 positions matching TRBD1. Germline CDR1 reads SGHNT; CDR2 reads YYREEE (reference sequence). This CDR3 spans 12 amino acids. This CDR3 reads CASSFVGQDFSF. The CDR3 bases are TGTGCCAGCAGCTTCGTGGGACAGGACTTTAGTTTC.

The chain joins TRBV19 to TRBJ2-7, with 11 bases identical to TRBD2. Trimming at V came to 8 bases and at J to 4 bases, leaving 10 bases not matched to a gene. Germline CDR1 LNHDA, CDR2 SQIVND (reference sequence). The CDR3 spans 15 residues. CDR3 sequence (DNA): TGTGCCAGTTCCTTTACTAGCGGGAGTGAGTACGAGCAGTACTTC. This sequence encodes CASSFTSGSEYEQYF. Together with reference TRBV19 and TRBJ2-7, the CDR3 gives the full variable domain: DGGITQSPKYLFRKEGQNVTLSCEQNLNHDAMYWYRQDPGQGLRLIYYSQIVNDFQKGDIAEGYSVSREKKESFPLTVTSAQKNPTAFYLCASSFTSGSEYEQYFGPGTRLTVT.

This sequence joins TRBV9 and TRBJ2-3; 12 positions match TRBD2. The V segment lost 1 base and the J segment 4 bases; nucleotides outside the gene matches: 10. There are 18 residues in the CDR3. The germline V gene has CDR1 SGDLS and CDR2 YYNGEE. The CDR3 bases are TGTGCCAGCAGCGTAAGATGGCTAGCGGGAGGGCCGGCAGATACGCAGTATTTT. It yields the protein CASSVRWLAGGPADTQYF. Full variable domain (outside the CDR3, taken from reference TRBV9 and TRBJ2-3): DSGVTQTPKHLITATGQRVTLRCSPRSGDLSVYWYQQSLDQGLQFLIQYYNGEERAKGNILERFSAQQFPDLHSELNLSSLELGDSALYFCASSVRWLAGGPADTQYFGPGTRLTVL.

Here the CDR3 reads CASSPLGGQGNTEAFF. CDR3 bases: TGTGCCAGCAGCCCGCTAGGGGGACAGGGAAACACTGAAGCTTTCTTT. J is TRBJ1-1 and V is TRBV5-6, with TRBD1 matching 9 bases. In germline, CDR1 is SGHDT, CDR2 YYEEEE. Trimming cost V 4 bases and J 2 bases; bases outside gene matches: 9. The CDR3 is 16 amino acids.